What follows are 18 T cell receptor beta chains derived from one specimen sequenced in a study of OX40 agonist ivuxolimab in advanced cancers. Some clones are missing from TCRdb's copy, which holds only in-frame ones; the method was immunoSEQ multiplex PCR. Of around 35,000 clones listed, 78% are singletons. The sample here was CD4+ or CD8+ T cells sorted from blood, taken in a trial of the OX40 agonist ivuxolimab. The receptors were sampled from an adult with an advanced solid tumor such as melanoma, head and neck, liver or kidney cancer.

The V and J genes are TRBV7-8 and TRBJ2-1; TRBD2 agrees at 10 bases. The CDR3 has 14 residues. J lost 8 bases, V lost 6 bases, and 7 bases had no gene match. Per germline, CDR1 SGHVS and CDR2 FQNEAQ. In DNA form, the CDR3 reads TGTGCCAGCAGAAAGCGGGAGGGAAGCGATGAGCAGTTCTTC. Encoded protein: CASRKREGSDEQFF. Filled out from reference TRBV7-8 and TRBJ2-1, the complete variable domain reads GAGVSQSPRYKVAKRGQDVALRCDPISGHVSLFWYQQALGQGPEFLTYFQNEAQLDKSGLPSDRFFAERPEGSVSTLKIQRTQQEDSAVYLCASRKREGSDEQFFGPGTRLTVL.

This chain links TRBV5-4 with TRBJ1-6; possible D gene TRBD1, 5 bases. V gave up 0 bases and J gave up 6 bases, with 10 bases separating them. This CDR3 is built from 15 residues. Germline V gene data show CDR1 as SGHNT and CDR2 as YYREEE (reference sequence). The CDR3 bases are TGTGCCAGCAGCTTGGGGTTGGGGGGTAATTCACCCCTCCACTTT. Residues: CASSLGLGGNSPLHF.

The DNA for the CDR3 is TGTGCCAGCAGCCAAGTAGGCAGCGGGAACTACGAGCAGTACTTC. Protein sequence: CASSQVGSGNYEQYF. This sequence joins TRBV14 and TRBJ2-7, with 7 bases fitting TRBD2. The CDR3 length is 15 residues. Trimming at V came to 1 base and at J to 3 bases, leaving 6 bases not matched to a gene. Germline V gives CDR1 SGHDN, CDR2 FVKESK.

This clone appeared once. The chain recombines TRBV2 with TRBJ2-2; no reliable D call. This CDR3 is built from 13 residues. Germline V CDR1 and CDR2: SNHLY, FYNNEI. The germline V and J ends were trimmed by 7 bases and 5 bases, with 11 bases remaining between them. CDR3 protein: CASKVVGTGELFF. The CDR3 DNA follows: TGTGCCAGCAAGGTAGTTGGGACCGGGGAGCTGTTTTTT.

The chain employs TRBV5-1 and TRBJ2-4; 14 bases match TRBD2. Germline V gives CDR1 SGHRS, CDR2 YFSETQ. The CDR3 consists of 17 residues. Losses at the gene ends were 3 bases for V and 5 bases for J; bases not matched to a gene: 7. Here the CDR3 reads CASSSGLAGVRENIQYF. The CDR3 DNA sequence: TGCGCCAGCAGCTCGGGACTAGCGGGAGTCAGGGAAAACATTCAGTACTTC.

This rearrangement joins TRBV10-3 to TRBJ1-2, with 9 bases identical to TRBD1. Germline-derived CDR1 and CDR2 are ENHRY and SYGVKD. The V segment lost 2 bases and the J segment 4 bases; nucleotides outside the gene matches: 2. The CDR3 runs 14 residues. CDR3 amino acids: CAISEGQGFYGYTF. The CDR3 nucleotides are TGTGCCATCAGTGAGGGACAGGGGTTCTATGGCTACACCTTC.

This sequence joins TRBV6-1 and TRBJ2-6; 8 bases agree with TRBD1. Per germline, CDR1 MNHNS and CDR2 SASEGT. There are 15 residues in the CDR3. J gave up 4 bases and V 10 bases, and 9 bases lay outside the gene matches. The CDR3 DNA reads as TGTGCCACAGGAGGACAGGGAAGCGGGGCCAACGTCCTGACTTTC. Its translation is CATGGQGSGANVLTF.

The CDR3 DNA sequence: TGCGCCAGCAGCCGGAATTCGGGACAGCAAGAGACCCAGTACTTC. Amino acid sequence: CASSRNSGQQETQYF. V and J are TRBV4-1 and TRBJ2-5; 7 positions match TRBD1. The CDR3 totals 15 residues. V shed 4 bases, J shed 2 bases, and the junction held 7 bases outside the gene matches. Germline lookup yields CDR1 MGHRA and CDR2 YSYEKL.

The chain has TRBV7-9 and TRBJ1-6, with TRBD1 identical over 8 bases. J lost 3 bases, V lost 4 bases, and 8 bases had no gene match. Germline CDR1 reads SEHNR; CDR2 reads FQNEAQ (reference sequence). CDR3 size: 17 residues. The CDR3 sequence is CASSSTDRVLYNSPLHF. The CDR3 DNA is TGTGCCAGCAGCTCAACGGACAGGGTACTCTATAATTCACCCCTCCACTTT.

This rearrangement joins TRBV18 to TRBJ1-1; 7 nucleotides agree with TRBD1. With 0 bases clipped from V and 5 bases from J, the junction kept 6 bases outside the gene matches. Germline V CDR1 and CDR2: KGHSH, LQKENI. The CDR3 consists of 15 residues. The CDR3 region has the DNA TGTGCCAGCTCACCACCCGGACAGGCGAAGACTGAAGCTTTCTTT. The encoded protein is CASSPPGQAKTEAFF.

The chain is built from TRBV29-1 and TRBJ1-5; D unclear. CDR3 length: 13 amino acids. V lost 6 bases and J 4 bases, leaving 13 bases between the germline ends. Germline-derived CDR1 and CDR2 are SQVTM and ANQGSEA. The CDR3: CSVLVGPNQPQHF. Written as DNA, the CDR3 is TGCAGCGTGCTGGTTGGCCCAAATCAGCCCCAGCATTTT.

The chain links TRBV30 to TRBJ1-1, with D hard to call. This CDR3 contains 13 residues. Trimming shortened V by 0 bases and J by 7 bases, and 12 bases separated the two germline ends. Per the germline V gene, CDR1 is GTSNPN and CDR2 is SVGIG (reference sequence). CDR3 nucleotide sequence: TGTGCCTGGAGTGTGGCGTCAACTAGTGAAGCTTTCTTT. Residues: CAWSVASTSEAFF.

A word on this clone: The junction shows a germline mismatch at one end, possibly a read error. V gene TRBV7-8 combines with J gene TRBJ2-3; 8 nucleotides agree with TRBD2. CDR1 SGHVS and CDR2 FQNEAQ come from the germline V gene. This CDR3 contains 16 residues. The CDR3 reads CASSTREGRGTGTQYF. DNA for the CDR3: TGTGCCAGCAGCACCCGGGAGGGCCGGGGCACAGGTACGCAGTATTTT.

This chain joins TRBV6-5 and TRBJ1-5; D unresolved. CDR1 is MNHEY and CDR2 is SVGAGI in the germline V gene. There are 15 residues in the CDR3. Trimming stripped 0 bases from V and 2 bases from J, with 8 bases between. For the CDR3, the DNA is TGTGCCAGCAGTTACTCGAGCGGGGGCAATCAGCCCCAGCATTTT. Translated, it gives CASSYSSGGNQPQHF.

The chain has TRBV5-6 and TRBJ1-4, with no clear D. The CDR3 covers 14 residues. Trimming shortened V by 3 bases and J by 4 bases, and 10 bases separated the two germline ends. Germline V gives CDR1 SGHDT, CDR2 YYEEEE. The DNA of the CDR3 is TGTGCCAGCAGCTCCCAGTCGATTAATGAAAAACTGTTTTTT. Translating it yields CASSSQSINEKLFF.

CDR3 DNA: TGCGCCAGCAGCCAAGGAACGTACAATGAGCAGTTCTTC. Protein: CASSQGTYNEQFF. The chain combines TRBV4-1 with TRBJ2-1; D uncertain. Germline loops: CDR1 MGHRA, CDR2 YSYEKL. There are 13 residues in the CDR3. V gave up 1 base and J gave up 4 bases, with 5 bases separating them.

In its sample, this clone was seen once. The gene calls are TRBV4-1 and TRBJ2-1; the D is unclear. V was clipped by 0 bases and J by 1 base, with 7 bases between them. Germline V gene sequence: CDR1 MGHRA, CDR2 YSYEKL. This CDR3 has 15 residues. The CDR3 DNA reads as TGCGCCAGCAGCCAAGACAAGGGTTCCTACAATGAGCAGTTCTTC. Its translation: CASSQDKGSYNEQFF.

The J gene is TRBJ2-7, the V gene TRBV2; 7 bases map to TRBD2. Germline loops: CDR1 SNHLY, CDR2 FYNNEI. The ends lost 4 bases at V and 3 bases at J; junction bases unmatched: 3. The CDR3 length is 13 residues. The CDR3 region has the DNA TGTGCCAGCAGTGTAGCGGGTAACTACGAGCAGTACTTC. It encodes CASSVAGNYEQYF. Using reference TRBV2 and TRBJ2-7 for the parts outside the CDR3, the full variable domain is EPEVTQTPSHQVTQMGQEVILRCVPISNHLYFYWYRQILGQKVEFLVSFYNNEISEKSEIFDDQFSVERPDGSNFTLKIRSTKLEDSAMYFCASSVAGNYEQYFGPGTRLTVT.